This T cell receptor (beta chain) was found in a study of T-cell reconstitution after alpha-beta-depleted transplantation in children. Points from the study as a whole: Reportedly, roughly two months post-transplant, alpha-beta T cells arose from several hundred expanded graft clones. Several patients had high TCRbeta diversity at day 60; it came from surviving recipient T cells and thymic progenitors. Once a year had passed after transplant, T-cell counts and diversity came mostly from newly produced T cells.

Regarding this clonotype: No antigen is known for it.

CDR3 length: 13 residues. V was shortened by 5 bases and J by 0 bases, with 7 bases between the two germline ends. Unique molecular identifiers were incorporated into the prepared TCRbeta library. MiXCR, run by TCRdb on the PCR reads, gives a single entry per CDR3 protein. Of approximately 630,000 distinct CDR3 sequences detected, approximately 14% appear once; the ten largest clones hold 0.79%. This TCR derives from a girl aged 2-10 years with congenital amegakaryocytic thrombocytopenia, due to receive a stem cell transplant. This chain connects TRBV12-3 or TRBV12-4 to TRBJ1-1, with D unclear. Source: PBMCs, taken before TCRalphabeta/CD19-depleted stem cell transplant. The CDR3 DNA reads as TGTGCCAGCAGTCCGCAAATGAACACTGAAGCTTTCTTT. Amino acid sequence: CASSPQMNTEAFF.